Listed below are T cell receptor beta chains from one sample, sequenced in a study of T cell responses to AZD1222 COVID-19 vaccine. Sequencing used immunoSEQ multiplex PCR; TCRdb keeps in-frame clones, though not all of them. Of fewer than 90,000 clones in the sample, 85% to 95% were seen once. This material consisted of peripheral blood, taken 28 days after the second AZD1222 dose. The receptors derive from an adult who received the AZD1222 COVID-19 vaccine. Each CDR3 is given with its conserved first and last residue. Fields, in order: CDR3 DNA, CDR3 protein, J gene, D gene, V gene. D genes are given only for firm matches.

cdr3_nt: TGTGCCAGCAGCTCCCAAGGGGGGGACGTATTAAGGAACACTGAAGCTTTCTTT
cdr3_aa: CASSSQGGDVLRNTEAFF
j_call: TRBJ1-1
d_call: .
v_call: TRBV7-9

cdr3_nt: TGTGCCAGCAGCCCTCAGGGAAAGACTAGCGGGAGCAATGAGCAGTTCTTC
cdr3_aa: CASSPQGKTSGSNEQFF
j_call: TRBJ2-1
d_call: TRBD2
v_call: TRBV7-9

cdr3_nt: TGTGCCAGCAGTTTCGGGACAGAGCAGTACTTC
cdr3_aa: CASSFGTEQYF
j_call: TRBJ2-7
d_call: .
v_call: TRBV28

cdr3_nt: TGTGCCAGCTCACCATACGGGGGGGGAATCTCGAACAATGAGCAGTTCTTC
cdr3_aa: CASSPYGGGISNNEQFF
j_call: TRBJ2-1
d_call: TRBD2
v_call: TRBV18

cdr3_nt: TGTGCCAGCAAACGACAGGGGGATTCACCCCTCCACTTT
cdr3_aa: CASKRQGDSPLHF
j_call: TRBJ1-6
d_call: TRBD1
v_call: TRBV2

cdr3_nt: TGTGCCAGCAGCCCACCCCAATGGGACATGGAAAAGGGCACTGAAGCTTTCTTT
cdr3_aa: CASSPPQWDMEKGTEAFF
j_call: TRBJ1-1
d_call: .
v_call: TRBV2

cdr3_nt: TGTGCCAGCAGTTCAACAGCGGGGCTACTCTTGACGCAGTATTTT
cdr3_aa: CASSSTAGLLLTQYF
j_call: TRBJ2-3
d_call: TRBD2
v_call: TRBV28

cdr3_nt: TGTGCCAGCAGAGGGGACAAGCCGAACACCGGGGAGCTGTTTTTT
cdr3_aa: CASRGDKPNTGELFF
j_call: TRBJ2-2
d_call: .
v_call: TRBV2

cdr3_nt: TGTGCCAGCAGCAAACCCGGACAGGGCAGGGAGCAGTACTTC
cdr3_aa: CASSKPGQGREQYF
j_call: TRBJ2-7
d_call: TRBD1
v_call: TRBV28

cdr3_nt: TGTGCCACCAGTGATTTTAAAAACACCATATATTTT
cdr3_aa: CATSDFKNTIYF
j_call: TRBJ1-3
d_call: .
v_call: TRBV24-1

cdr3_nt: TGTGCCAGCTCACCATCAGCGGGGCTTGGGGCCAACGTCCTGACTTTC
cdr3_aa: CASSPSAGLGANVLTF
j_call: TRBJ2-6
d_call: TRBD2
v_call: TRBV18

cdr3_nt: TGTGCCAGCAGCTTCGCAGGGGGGCAGCCCCAGCATTTT
cdr3_aa: CASSFAGGQPQHF
j_call: TRBJ1-5
d_call: TRBD1
v_call: TRBV11-2